The present entry profiles one TCR beta chain with its context. This specimen comes from a study of T cell responses to AZD1222 COVID-19 vaccine. The V and J ends lost 4 bases and 4 bases respectively, with 15 bases between them. The germline V gene encodes CDR1 SGHRS and CDR2 YFSETQ. The CDR3 has 14 amino acids. This table comes from immunoSEQ multiplex PCR, and its TCRdb copy is limited to in-frame clones, with some not included. The sample contains under 70,000 clones, around 80% of which appear only once. The sample consisted of peripheral blood, taken on day 0 of AZD1222 vaccination. This TCR was sampled from an adult in good health. The rearrangement links TRBV5-1 to TRBJ2-7; a possible D gene is TRBD1 (6 bases). The CDR3 sequence: CASSARQVGYEQYF. CDR3 sequence (DNA): TGCGCCAGCAGCGCAAGACAGGTCGGGTACGAGCAGTACTTC.